The 24 T cell receptor beta chains below come from one sample, sequenced in a study of shared clonotypes between healthy human individuals. Sequencing was performed with immunoSEQ multiplex PCR; in TCRdb, only in-frame clones are kept and a portion is missing. The data hold some 550,000 clones, with 97% observed a single time. Sequenced input: naive CD4+ T cells sorted from blood. As for subset: CD45RA+ positively selected. The receptor source for this set is a woman aged 30 to 39 in good health.

This clone was seen a single time. The V call is TRBV20-1, the J call TRBJ2-1; D is unresolved. The CDR3 has 11 residues. Trimming pared 1 base from V and 13 bases from J, leaving 11 bases between. Germline V lookup: CDR1 DFQATT, CDR2 SNEGSKA (reference sequence). The CDR3 sequence is CSARVHGPQFF. The CDR3 DNA follows: TGCAGTGCTAGAGTACACGGGCCCCAGTTCTTC.

This rearrangement joins TRBV28 to TRBJ1-2; 7 positions match TRBD1. The trim removed 5 bases at V and 5 bases at J, leaving 11 bases unmatched. Germline CDR1 and CDR2: MDHEN and SYDVKM. There are 15 residues in the CDR3. The CDR3 loop is CASSDRGGRTYGYTF. The CDR3 DNA is TGTGCCAGCAGTGACCGAGGGGGCAGGACGTATGGCTACACCTTC.

V is TRBV7-2 and J is TRBJ2-5; 8 bases are shared with TRBD2. The length of the CDR3 is 14 residues. Looked up from germline, CDR1 is SGHTA and CDR2 is FQGNSA. J gave up 4 bases and V 4 bases, and 5 bases lay outside the gene matches. DNA for the CDR3: TGTGCCAGCAGCTCGGGGACTAGTTTAGAGACCCAGTACTTC. This sequence encodes CASSSGTSLETQYF.

This clone has a single count. V is TRBV21-1 and J is TRBJ1-2; the table's D call of TRBD1 was not tested on the DNA. TRBV21-1 is assigned pseudogene status. This CDR3 has 16 amino acids. CDR3 nucleotide sequence: TGTGCCAGCAGCATAGGACAGGGTGCGTTTGTCTATGGCTACACCTTC. As protein: CASSIGQGAFVYGYTF.

This clone has only one observation. This chain uses TRBV30 with TRBJ1-4; TRBD1 is a possible D gene (5 bases). The CDR3 covers 14 residues. Trimming took off 3 bases at V and 2 bases at J, with 10 bases between the two ends. Looked up from germline, CDR1 is GTSNPN and CDR2 is SVGIG (reference sequence). CDR3 amino acids: CAWRKTATNEKLFF. CDR3 nucleotide sequence: TGTGCCTGGAGGAAGACAGCGACTAATGAAAAACTGTTTTTT.

V and J are TRBV11-2 and TRBJ2-1, with TRBD2 as a possible D gene (5 bases). Germline V gene lookup returns CDR1 SGHAT and CDR2 FQNNGV. The ends were cut back, 0 bases at V and 1 base at J, with 10 bases in the middle. The CDR3 covers 16 residues. CDR3 sequence (DNA): TGTGCCAGCAGCTTAGACATAGCGCCTTCCTACAATGAGCAGTTCTTC. Translating gives CASSLDIAPSYNEQFF. The whole variable domain, filled in from reference TRBV11-2 and TRBJ2-1, reads EAGVAQSPRYKIIEKRQSVAFWCNPISGHATLYWYQQILGQGPKLLIQFQNNGVVDDSQLPKDRFSAERLKGVDSTLKIQPAKLEDSAVYLCASSLDIAPSYNEQFFGPGTRLTVL.

The chain recombines TRBV5-1 with TRBJ2-3, with a weak D call TRBD2 (6 bases). The V end lost 4 bases, the J end lost 5 bases, and 17 bases lay between the germline ends. Germline V gives CDR1 SGHRS, CDR2 YFSETQ. The CDR3 length is 15 residues. Here the CDR3 DNA reads TGCGCCAGCAGCCGAGCCGGGAGCGCTTTAGATACGCAGTATTTT. This encodes CASSRAGSALDTQYF.

The chain couples TRBV28 to TRBJ2-3, with 8 positions matching TRBD2. The CDR3 length is 15 residues. The V segment lost 4 bases and the J segment 7 bases; nucleotides outside the gene matches: 10. The V gene's germline CDR1 is MDHEN and CDR2 SYDVKM. The CDR3 is CASSSTAGGLHTQYF. The DNA of the CDR3 is TGTGCCAGCAGTTCTACGGCGGGAGGACTTCATACGCAGTATTTT. The full variable domain, rest sourced from reference TRBV28 and TRBJ2-3, is DVKVTQSSRYLVKRTGEKVFLECVQDMDHENMFWYRQDPGLGLRLIYFSYDVKMKEKGDIPEGYSVSREKKERFSLILESASTNQTSMYLCASSSTAGGLHTQYFGPGTRLTVL.

J is TRBJ2-7 and V is TRBV15, with 7 bases lining up with TRBD2. The V and J ends lost 2 bases and 6 bases, in that order; junction bases with no gene match: 10. There are 15 residues in the CDR3. Germline V lookup: CDR1 LNHNV, CDR2 YYDKDF (reference sequence). CDR3 coding DNA: TGTGCCACCAGCAGACTTCTGGGAGGGACGGGCGAGCAGTACTTC. Its translation is CATSRLLGGTGEQYF.

This chain connects TRBV7-8 to TRBJ2-4; D is undetermined. The CDR3 extends over 16 amino acids. V gave up 1 base and J gave up 0 bases, with 10 bases separating them. Germline lookup yields CDR1 SGHVS and CDR2 FQNEAQ. CDR3 DNA: TGTGCCAGCAGCTTAGGTAGACTCCTAGCCAAAAACATTCAGTACTTC. Its protein product is CASSLGRLLAKNIQYF.

The chain employs TRBV10-2 and TRBJ2-2; D not resolved. Trimming took off 0 bases at V and 2 bases at J, with 10 bases between the two ends. The CDR3 totals 16 residues. Germline CDR1 reads WSHSY; CDR2 reads SAAADI. As DNA, the CDR3 is TGCGCCAGCAGTGAGTCGTGGCAGCTAAACACCGGGGAGCTGTTTTTT. The encoded protein is CASSESWQLNTGELFF.

The V call is TRBV28, the J call TRBJ2-7; weak D call: TRBD1 (6 bases). The V and J ends lost 4 bases and 9 bases respectively, with 10 bases between them. Germline lookup yields CDR1 MDHEN and CDR2 SYDVKM. The length of the CDR3 is 11 residues. The CDR3 spells CASSSGQLQYF. CDR3 sequence (DNA): TGTGCCAGCAGTTCTGGACAGCTGCAGTACTTC.

The chain combines TRBV29-1 with TRBJ2-2; D remains ambiguous. This CDR3 has 13 residues. Trimming pared 4 bases from V and 8 bases from J, leaving 14 bases between. Germline V CDR1 and CDR2: SQVTM, ANQGSEA. The chain's CDR3 is CSVALRTPGELFF. CDR3 nucleotide sequence: TGCAGCGTTGCCTTGAGGACCCCGGGGGAGCTGTTTTTT.

Concerning this clone itself: Other DNA sequences in this specimen translate into the identical CDR3. The chain employs TRBV6-6 and TRBJ2-7; D possibly uses TRBD1 or TRBD2 (7 bases each). The germline V gene has CDR1 MNHNY and CDR2 SVGAGI (reference sequence). The CDR3 has 13 residues. Deletions cut 7 bases from V and 1 base from J, with 11 bases between. The CDR3 region is CASTRGGSYEQYF. As DNA, the CDR3 is TGTGCCAGCACCAGGGGGGGGTCCTACGAGCAGTACTTC.

This rearrangement joins TRBV28 to TRBJ1-5; D might be TRBD1 (5 bases). This CDR3 region has 15 residues. Germline assignment: CDR1 MDHEN and CDR2 SYDVKM. Trimming removed 7 bases from V and 7 bases from J, with 20 bases in between. In DNA, the CDR3 is TGTGCCAGCAACCCCGGGGCAGGGAATAGGCAGCCCCAGCATTTT. Amino acids: CASNPGAGNRQPQHF.

The chain combines TRBV16 with TRBJ1-4; tentative D call: TRBD1 (6 bases). V gave up 5 bases and J gave up 8 bases, with 18 bases separating them. Germline V gene data show CDR1 as KGHSY and CDR2 as FQNENV. The CDR3 is 15 amino acids. CDR3 sequence (DNA): TGTGCCAGCAGCGATACCGGGACACGTACGGAAAAACTGTTTTTT. Translated, it gives CASSDTGTRTEKLFF.

The rearrangement links TRBV19 to TRBJ1-4, with a weak D call TRBD1 (5 bases). The V gene lost 0 bases and the J gene lost 6 bases, with 14 bases spanning the gap. Germline CDR1 reads LNHDA; CDR2 reads SQIVND (reference sequence). The CDR3 runs to 16 residues. This CDR3 reads CASSIDHGRADEKLFF. CDR3 DNA sequence: TGTGCCAGTAGTATAGATCACGGCAGGGCTGATGAAAAACTGTTTTTT. The whole variable domain, remainder taken from reference TRBV19 and TRBJ1-4, is DGGITQSPKYLFRKEGQNVTLSCEQNLNHDAMYWYRQDPGQGLRLIYYSQIVNDFQKGDIAEGYSVSREKKESFPLTVTSAQKNPTAFYLCASSIDHGRADEKLFFGSGTQLSVL.

This clone was counted once. The chain recombines TRBV19 with TRBJ2-7; TRBD1 matches at 9 bases. The junction had 8 bases not matched to a gene; V was cut back by 3 bases and J by 5 bases. Per germline, CDR1 LNHDA and CDR2 SQIVND (reference sequence). The CDR3 runs 15 residues. CDR3 in DNA: TGTGCCAGTAGTATGGCGATCACAGGGGGCAACGAGCAGTACTTC. Encoded protein: CASSMAITGGNEQYF.

The rearrangement links TRBV28 to TRBJ2-7, with D possibly called TRBD1 or TRBD2 (5 bases each). Germline values: CDR1 MDHEN, CDR2 SYDVKM. Trimming removed 7 bases from V and 6 bases from J, with 19 bases in between. This CDR3 region has 14 residues. CDR3 amino acids: CASTTGLLTGEQYF. CDR3 in DNA: TGTGCCAGCACCACAGGACTCTTAACCGGCGAGCAGTACTTC.

The rearrangement links TRBV6-6 to TRBJ2-2; D is unclear. The V end was cut by 6 bases, the J end by 1 base, with 12 bases between. The CDR3 spans 15 residues. CDR1 and CDR2 from the germline V gene are MNHNY and SVGAGI (reference sequence). CDR3 amino acids: CASSYRELNTGELFF. The CDR3 DNA sequence: TGTGCCAGCAGCTACCGAGAGTTGAACACCGGGGAGCTGTTTTTT.

This chain connects TRBV7-2 to TRBJ1-1; no reliable D call. V lost 2 bases and J 3 bases, leaving 7 bases between the germline ends. This CDR3 is built from 13 residues. Germline loops: CDR1 SGHTA, CDR2 FQGNSA. The CDR3 is CASSLNSYTEAFF. For the CDR3, the DNA is TGTGCCAGCAGCTTAAACAGCTACACTGAAGCTTTCTTT. Combining the CDR3 with reference TRBV7-2 and TRBJ1-1 gives the whole variable domain GAGVSQSPSNKVTEKGKDVELRCDPISGHTALYWYRQSLGQGLEFLIYFQGNSAPDKSGLPSDRFSAERTGGSVSTLTIQRTQQEDSAVYLCASSLNSYTEAFFGQGTRLTVV.

The gene calls are TRBV28 and TRBJ1-2, with 7 nucleotides matching TRBD1. The V and J ends lost 2 bases and 4 bases, in that order; junction bases with no gene match: 13. Per germline, CDR1 MDHEN and CDR2 SYDVKM. There are 17 residues in the CDR3. DNA for the CDR3: TGTGCCAGCAGTTTAGACCCCACAGGGGAGGGCCGCTATGGCTACACCTTC. Protein: CASSLDPTGEGRYGYTF.

This chain connects TRBV5-1 to TRBJ1-1; D perhaps matches TRBD1 (5 bases). The CDR3 is 12 residues long. Germline loops: CDR1 SGHRS, CDR2 YFSETQ. V was cut by 1 base and J by 6 bases, with 7 bases left in between. This chain's CDR3 is CASSLQGPEAFF. DNA for the CDR3: TGCGCCAGCAGCTTGCAGGGCCCTGAAGCTTTCTTT.

The chain combines TRBV28 with TRBJ2-7, with 8 positions matching TRBD1. Per germline, CDR1 MDHEN and CDR2 SYDVKM. The CDR3 loop spans 17 amino acids. V shed 4 bases, J shed 2 bases, and the junction held 13 bases outside the gene matches. The CDR3 DNA sequence: TGTGCCAGCAGTTCAGACCGGGACAGGAGAACACCCTACGAGCAGTACTTC. Translating gives CASSSDRDRRTPYEQYF.